This T cell receptor (beta chain) was retrieved from a study of blood T cell repertoires in COVID-19. In the study overall: Sample material is recorded as cDNA or gDNA derived from T cells, B-cell-depleted T cells, or PBMCs.

CDR1 is SGHKS, CDR2 YYEKEE, per germline (reference sequence). Trimming took 0 bases from V and 5 from J, leaving 14 bases between them. There are 15 residues in the CDR3. Original handling: Amplification of reference gene primers provided the estimated nucleated cell counts. TCRdb's table, derived via immunoSEQ multiplex PCR, lists solely in-frame clones and lacks some. Clone size and the V and J calls come from that table; the DNA yielded D and trimming. This table has around 450,000 clones, about nine tenths appearing once. Cohort 3 recovered donors had two negative PCRs, clearance, or symptom resolution.

The TCR sequence derives from a woman aged 18-29 years who had recovered from COVID-19. The chain couples TRBV5-5 to TRBJ1-2, with D perhaps matching TRBD1 (5 bases). The sequenced material came from PBMCs or T cells enriched from blood (not recorded which). This CDR3 reads CASSLAGRASYGYTF. The CDR3 DNA sequence: TGTGCCAGCAGCTTGGCCGGCAGGGCTTCTTATGGCTACACCTTC.